The present entry profiles one T cell receptor (beta chain) with its context. This specimen comes from a study of blood T cell repertoires in COVID-19. Study-level background: Both acute and convalescent COVID-19 samples were obtained from the United States, Italy and Spain. The analysed material was cDNA or gDNA that came from T cells, B-cell-depleted T cells, or PBMCs.

Per the original data handling: Amplification of reference gene primers was used by the study to estimate nucleated cell counts. The repertoire was sequenced with immunoSEQ multiplex PCR; TCRdb's copy has only in-frame clones and lacks some. V, J and clone size reflect that table, while D and trimming were determined from the DNA. This table holds roughly 31,000 clones, around 91% found once. Trimming removed 5 bases from V and 6 bases from J; junction bases left unmatched: 6. This CDR3 comprises 15 residues. Germline lookup yields CDR1 LNHDA and CDR2 SQIVND (reference sequence). This chain links TRBV19 with TRBJ1-4; 10 bases are a match to TRBD1. Sequenced input: peripheral blood. The clonotype originates from a man at least 80 years old with acute or convalescent COVID-19. CDR3 protein: CASSPLGTGDEKLFF. The CDR3 DNA reads as TGTGCCAGTAGTCCTTTAGGGACAGGGGATGAAAAACTGTTTTTT.